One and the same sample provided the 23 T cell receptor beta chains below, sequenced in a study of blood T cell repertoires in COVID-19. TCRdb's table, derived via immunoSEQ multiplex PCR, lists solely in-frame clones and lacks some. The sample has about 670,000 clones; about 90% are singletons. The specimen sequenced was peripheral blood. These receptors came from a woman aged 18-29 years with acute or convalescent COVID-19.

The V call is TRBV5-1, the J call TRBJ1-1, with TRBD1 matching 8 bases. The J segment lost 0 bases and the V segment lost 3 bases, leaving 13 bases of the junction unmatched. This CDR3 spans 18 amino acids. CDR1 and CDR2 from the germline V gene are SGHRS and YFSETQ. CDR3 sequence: CASSYNSQGATMNTEAFF. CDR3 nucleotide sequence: TGCGCCAGCAGCTACAATAGTCAGGGGGCAACTATGAACACTGAAGCTTTCTTT.

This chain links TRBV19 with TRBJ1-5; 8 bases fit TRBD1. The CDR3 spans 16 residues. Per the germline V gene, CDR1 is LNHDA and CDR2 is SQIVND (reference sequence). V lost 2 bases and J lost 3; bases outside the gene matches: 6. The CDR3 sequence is CASSIRGQAINQPQHF. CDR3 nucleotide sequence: TGTGCCAGTAGTATAAGGGGACAGGCAATCAATCAGCCCCAGCATTTT.

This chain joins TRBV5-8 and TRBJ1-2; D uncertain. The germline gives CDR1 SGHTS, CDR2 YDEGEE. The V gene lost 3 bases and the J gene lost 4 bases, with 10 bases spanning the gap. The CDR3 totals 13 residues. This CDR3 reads CASSYRAFYGYTF. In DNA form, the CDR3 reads TGTGCCAGCAGCTACCGCGCGTTCTATGGCTACACCTTC.

The CDR3 reads CASSYWAGGTDTQYF. CDR3 nucleotide sequence: TGTGCCAGCAGCTATTGGGCCGGGGGCACAGATACGCAGTATTTT. The rearrangement uses TRBV11-2 and TRBJ2-3, with D perhaps TRBD2 (5 bases). Germline loops: CDR1 SGHAT, CDR2 FQNNGV. With 4 bases removed from V and 1 base from J, the gap between germline ends came to 12 bases. The CDR3 spans 15 residues. The entire variable domain, with the rest obtained from reference TRBV11-2 and TRBJ2-3, is as follows: EAGVAQSPRYKIIEKRQSVAFWCNPISGHATLYWYQQILGQGPKLLIQFQNNGVVDDSQLPKDRFSAERLKGVDSTLKIQPAKLEDSAVYLCASSYWAGGTDTQYFGPGTRLTVL.

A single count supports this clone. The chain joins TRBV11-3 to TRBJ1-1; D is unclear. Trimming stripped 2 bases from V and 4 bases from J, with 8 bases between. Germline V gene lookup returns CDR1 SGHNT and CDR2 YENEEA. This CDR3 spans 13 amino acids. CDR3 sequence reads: CASSLTGITEAFF. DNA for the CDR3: TGTGCCAGCAGCTTAACGGGGATCACTGAAGCTTTCTTT. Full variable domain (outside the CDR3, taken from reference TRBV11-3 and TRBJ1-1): EAGVVQSPRYKIIEKKQPVAFWCNPISGHNTLYWYLQNLGQGPELLIRYENEEAVDDSQLPKDRFSAERLKGVDSTLKIQPAELGDSAVYLCASSLTGITEAFFGQGTRLTVV.

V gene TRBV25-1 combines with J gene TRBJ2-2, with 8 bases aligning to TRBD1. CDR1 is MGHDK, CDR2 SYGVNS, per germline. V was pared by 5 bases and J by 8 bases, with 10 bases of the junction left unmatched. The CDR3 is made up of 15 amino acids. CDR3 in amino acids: CASSRQGAGWGELFF. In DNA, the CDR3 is TGTGCCAGCAGTAGGCAGGGGGCAGGTTGGGGGGAGCTGTTTTTT.

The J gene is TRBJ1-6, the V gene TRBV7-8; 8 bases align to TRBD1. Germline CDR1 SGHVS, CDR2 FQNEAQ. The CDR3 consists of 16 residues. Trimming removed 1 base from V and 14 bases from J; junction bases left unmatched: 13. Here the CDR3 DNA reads TGTGCCAGCAGCTTAGTTGAGGGCAGGGGGCCCTCGACCCTCCACTTT. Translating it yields CASSLVEGRGPSTLHF.

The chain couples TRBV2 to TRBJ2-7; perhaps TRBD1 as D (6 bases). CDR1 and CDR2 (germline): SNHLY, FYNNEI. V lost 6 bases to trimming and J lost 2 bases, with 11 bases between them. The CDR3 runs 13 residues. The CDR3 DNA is TGTGCCAGCAGACGGGACACTGCCTACGAGCAGTACTTC. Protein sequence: CASRRDTAYEQYF.

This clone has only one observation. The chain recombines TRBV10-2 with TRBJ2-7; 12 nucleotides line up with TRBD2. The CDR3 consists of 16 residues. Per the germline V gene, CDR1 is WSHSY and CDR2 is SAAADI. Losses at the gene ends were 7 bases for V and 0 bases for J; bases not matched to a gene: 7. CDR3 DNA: TGCGCCAGCAAAGGACTAGCGGGGACTAGCTCCTACGAGCAGTACTTC. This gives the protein CASKGLAGTSSYEQYF.

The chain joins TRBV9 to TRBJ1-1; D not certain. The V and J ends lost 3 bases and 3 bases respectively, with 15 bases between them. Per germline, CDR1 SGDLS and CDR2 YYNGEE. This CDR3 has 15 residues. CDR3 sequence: CASSELTGRYTEAFF. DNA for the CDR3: TGTGCCAGCAGCGAGTTGACGGGGAGGTACACTGAAGCTTTCTTT.

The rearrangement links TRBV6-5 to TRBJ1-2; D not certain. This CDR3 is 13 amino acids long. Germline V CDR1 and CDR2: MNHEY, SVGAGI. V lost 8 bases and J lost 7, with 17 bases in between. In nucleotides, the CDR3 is TGTGCCAGCCGCTTTATCGACATAAGTGGCTACACCTTC. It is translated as CASRFIDISGYTF.

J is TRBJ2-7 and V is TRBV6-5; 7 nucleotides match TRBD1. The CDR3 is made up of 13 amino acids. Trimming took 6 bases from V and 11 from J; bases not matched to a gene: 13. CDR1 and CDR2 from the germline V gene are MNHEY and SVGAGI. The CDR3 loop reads CASRALQGRQKYF. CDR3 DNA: TGTGCCAGCAGGGCCTTACAGGGGCGTCAGAAGTACTTC.

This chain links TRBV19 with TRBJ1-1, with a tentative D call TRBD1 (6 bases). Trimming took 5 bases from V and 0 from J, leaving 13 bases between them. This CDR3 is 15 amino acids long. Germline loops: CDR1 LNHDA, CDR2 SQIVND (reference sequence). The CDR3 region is CASSRKGHLNTEAFF. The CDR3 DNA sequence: TGTGCCAGTAGTCGGAAGGGACACCTGAACACTGAAGCTTTCTTT.

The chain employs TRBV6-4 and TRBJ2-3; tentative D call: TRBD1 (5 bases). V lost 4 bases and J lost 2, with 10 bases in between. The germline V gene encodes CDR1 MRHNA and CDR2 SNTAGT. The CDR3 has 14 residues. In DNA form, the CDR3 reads TGTGCCAGCAGTGCTGACAGTACCACAGATACGCAGTATTTT. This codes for CASSADSTTDTQYF.

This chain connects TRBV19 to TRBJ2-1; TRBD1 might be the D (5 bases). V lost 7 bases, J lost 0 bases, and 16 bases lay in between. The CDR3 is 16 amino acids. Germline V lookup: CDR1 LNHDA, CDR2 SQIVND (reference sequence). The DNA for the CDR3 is TGTGCCAGTAAGGAAGGGGCGGTGAGCTCCTACAATGAGCAGTTCTTC. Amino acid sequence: CASKEGAVSSYNEQFF.

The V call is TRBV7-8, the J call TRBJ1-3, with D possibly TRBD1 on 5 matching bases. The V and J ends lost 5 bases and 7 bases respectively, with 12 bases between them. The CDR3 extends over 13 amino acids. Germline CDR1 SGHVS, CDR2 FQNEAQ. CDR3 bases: TGTGCCAGCAGCCTAGTTGGGGGGAACACCATATATTTT. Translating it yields CASSLVGGNTIYF.

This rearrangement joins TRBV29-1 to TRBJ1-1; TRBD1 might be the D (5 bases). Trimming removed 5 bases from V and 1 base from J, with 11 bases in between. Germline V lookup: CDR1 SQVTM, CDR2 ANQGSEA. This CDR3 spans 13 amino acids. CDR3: CSVSPTGNTEAFF. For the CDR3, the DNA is TGCAGCGTTTCCCCTACAGGGAACACTGAAGCTTTCTTT.

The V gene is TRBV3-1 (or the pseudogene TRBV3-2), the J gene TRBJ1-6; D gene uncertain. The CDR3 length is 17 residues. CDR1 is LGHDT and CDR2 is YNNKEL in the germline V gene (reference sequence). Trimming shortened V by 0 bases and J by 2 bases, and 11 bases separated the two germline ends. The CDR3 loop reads CASSQDTVRTYNSPLHF. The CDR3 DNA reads TGTGCCAGCAGCCAAGACACCGTCAGGACCTATAATTCACCCCTCCACTTT.

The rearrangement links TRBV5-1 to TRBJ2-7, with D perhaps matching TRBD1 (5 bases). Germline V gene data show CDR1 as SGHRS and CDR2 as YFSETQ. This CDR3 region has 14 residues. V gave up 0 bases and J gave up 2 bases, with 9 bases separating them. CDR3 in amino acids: CASSLDPGTYEQYF. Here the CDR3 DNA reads TGCGCCAGCAGCTTGGATCCAGGGACCTACGAGCAGTACTTC.

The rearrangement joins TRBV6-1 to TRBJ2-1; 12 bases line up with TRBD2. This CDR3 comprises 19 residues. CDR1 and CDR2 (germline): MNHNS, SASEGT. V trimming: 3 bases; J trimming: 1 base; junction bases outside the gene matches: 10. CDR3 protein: CASSDASSGGARSYNEQFF. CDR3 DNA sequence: TGTGCCAGCAGTGATGCTTCTAGCGGGGGGGCTCGGTCCTACAATGAGCAGTTCTTC.

The CDR3 reads CASSAGIPGIEQYF. The CDR3 region has the DNA TGTGCCAGCAGTGCAGGAATCCCAGGGATCGAGCAGTACTTC. J is TRBJ2-7 and V is TRBV27; perhaps TRBD1 as D (5 bases). Germline CDR1 MNHEY, CDR2 SMNVEV (reference sequence). The ends were cut back, 5 bases at V and 6 bases at J, with 17 bases in the middle. The CDR3 is made up of 14 amino acids.

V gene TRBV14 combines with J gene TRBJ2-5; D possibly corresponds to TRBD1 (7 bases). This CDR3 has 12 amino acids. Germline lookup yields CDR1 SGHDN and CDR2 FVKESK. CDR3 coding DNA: TGTGCTTCAGGGGGGTCTGGGGAGACCCAGTACTTC. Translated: CASGGSGETQYF.

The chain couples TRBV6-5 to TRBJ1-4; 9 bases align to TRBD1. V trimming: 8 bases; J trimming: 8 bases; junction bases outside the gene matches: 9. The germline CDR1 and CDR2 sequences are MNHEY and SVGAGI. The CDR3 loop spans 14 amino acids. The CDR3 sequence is CASSRQGGKEKLFF. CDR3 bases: TGTGCCAGCTCCCGACAGGGGGGGAAGGAAAAACTGTTTTTT.